The 2 T cell receptor beta chains in this list originate from one sample, sequenced in a study of blood T cells in healthy people across ages. A sample-barcoded 5' primer and a J-beta primer mix were used in a second PCR of roughly 6 to 11 cycles. TCRdb used MiXCR to reprocess the 5' RACE reads, holding one entry per CDR3 protein. The sample lists roughly 800,000 distinct CDR3 sequences, around a quarter occurring once. These data also formed part of another study, on T cells of mothers and their children.

Sequenced input: blood. These receptors were collected from a boy aged 5-17 years in good health.

This clonotype was detected only a few times. This chain connects TRBV29-1 to TRBJ2-2; perhaps D is TRBD1 or TRBD2 (6 bases each). The V end lost 4 bases, the J end lost 6 bases, and 18 bases lay between the germline ends. Germline CDR1 is SQVTM and CDR2 is ANQGSEA. This CDR3 contains 15 residues. CDR3 DNA sequence: TGCAGCGTTGTTCCCGGAGGGAAGGGGGCCGGGGAGCTGTTTTTT. Its translation: CSVVPGGKGAGELFF.

This clonotype was picked up a small number of times. The CDR3 loop reads CASSLHPRETQYF. CDR3 DNA: TGTGCCAGCAGCTTGCACCCACGAGAGACCCAGTACTTC. The chain is built from TRBV3-1 and TRBJ2-5; no clear D gene. Looked up from germline, CDR1 is LGHDT and CDR2 is YNNKEL (reference sequence). The CDR3 spans 13 residues. V was pared by 5 bases and J by 4 bases, with 11 bases between.